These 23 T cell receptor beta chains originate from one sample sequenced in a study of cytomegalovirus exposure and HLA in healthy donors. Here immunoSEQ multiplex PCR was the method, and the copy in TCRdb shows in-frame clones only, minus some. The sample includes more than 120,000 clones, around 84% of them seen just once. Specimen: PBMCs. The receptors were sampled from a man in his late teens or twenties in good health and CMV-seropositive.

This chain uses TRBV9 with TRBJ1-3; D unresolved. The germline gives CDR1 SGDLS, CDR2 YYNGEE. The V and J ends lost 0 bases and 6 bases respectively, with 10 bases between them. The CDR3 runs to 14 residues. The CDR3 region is CASSVGQAENTIYF. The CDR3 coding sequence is TGTGCCAGCAGCGTAGGGCAGGCTGAAAACACCATATATTTT. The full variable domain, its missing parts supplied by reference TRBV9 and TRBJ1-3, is DSGVTQTPKHLITATGQRVTLRCSPRSGDLSVYWYQQSLDQGLQFLIQYYNGEERAKGNILERFSAQQFPDLHSELNLSSLELGDSALYFCASSVGQAENTIYFGEGSWLTVV.

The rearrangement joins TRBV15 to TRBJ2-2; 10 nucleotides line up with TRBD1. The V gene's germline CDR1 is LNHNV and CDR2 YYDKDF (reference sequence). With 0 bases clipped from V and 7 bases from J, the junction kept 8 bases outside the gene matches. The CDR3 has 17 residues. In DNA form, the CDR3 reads TGTGCCACCAGCAGAGATCTGACAGGGGGCGCAATCGGGGAGCTGTTTTTT. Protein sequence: CATSRDLTGGAIGELFF.

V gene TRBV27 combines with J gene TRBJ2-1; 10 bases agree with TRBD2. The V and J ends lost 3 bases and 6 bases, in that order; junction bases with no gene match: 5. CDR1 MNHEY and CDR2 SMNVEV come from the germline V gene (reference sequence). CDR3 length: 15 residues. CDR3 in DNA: TGTGCCAGCAGTTTCTCCGGGACTAGCGTCAATGAGCAGTTCTTC. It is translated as CASSFSGTSVNEQFF.

CDR3 in amino acids: CASSSLGGSSYNEQFF. CDR3 in DNA: TGTGCCAGCAGTTCCTTAGGGGGAAGCTCCTACAATGAGCAGTTCTTC. The chain recombines TRBV27 with TRBJ2-1; tentatively, D is TRBD1 (6 bases). With 4 bases removed from V and 0 bases from J, the gap between germline ends came to 13 bases. The CDR3 runs 16 residues. Per the germline V gene, CDR1 is MNHEY and CDR2 is SMNVEV (reference sequence).

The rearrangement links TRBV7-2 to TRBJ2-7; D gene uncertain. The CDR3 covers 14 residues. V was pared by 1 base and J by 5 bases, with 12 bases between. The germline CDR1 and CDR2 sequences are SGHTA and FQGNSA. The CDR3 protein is CASSLDSEVDEQYF. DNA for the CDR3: TGTGCCAGCAGCTTAGATTCTGAGGTTGACGAGCAGTACTTC.

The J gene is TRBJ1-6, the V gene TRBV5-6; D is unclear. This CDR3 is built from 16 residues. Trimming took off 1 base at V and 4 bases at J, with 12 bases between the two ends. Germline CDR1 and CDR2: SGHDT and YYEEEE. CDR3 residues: CASSLFQRIYNSPLHF. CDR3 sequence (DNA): TGTGCCAGCAGCTTGTTCCAGCGAATTTATAATTCACCCCTCCACTTT. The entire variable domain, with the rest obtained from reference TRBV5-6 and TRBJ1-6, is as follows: DAGVTQSPTHLIKTRGQQVTLRCSPKSGHDTVSWYQQALGQGPQFIFQYYEEEERQRGNFPDRFSGHQFPNYSSELNVNALLLGDSALYLCASSLFQRIYNSPLHFGNGTRLTVT.

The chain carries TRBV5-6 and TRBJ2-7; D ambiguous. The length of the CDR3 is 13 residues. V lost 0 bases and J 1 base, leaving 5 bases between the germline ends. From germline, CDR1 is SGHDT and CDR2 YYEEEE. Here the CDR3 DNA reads TGTGCCAGCAGCTTGGGAGCTTCCTACGAGCAGTACTTC. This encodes CASSLGASYEQYF.

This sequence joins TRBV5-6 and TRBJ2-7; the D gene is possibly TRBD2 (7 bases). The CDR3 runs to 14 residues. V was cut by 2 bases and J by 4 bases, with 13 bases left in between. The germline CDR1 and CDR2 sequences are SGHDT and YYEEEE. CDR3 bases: TGTGCCAGCAGCTTTTCGGGGGGCGGGTACGAGCAGTACTTC. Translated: CASSFSGGGYEQYF.

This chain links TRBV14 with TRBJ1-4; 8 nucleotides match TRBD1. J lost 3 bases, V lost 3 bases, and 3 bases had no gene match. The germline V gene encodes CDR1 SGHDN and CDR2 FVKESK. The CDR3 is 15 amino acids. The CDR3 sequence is CASSHGQGANEKLFF. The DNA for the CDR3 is TGTGCCAGCAGCCACGGACAGGGCGCTAATGAAAAACTGTTTTTT. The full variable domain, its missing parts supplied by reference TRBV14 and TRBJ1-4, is EAGVTQFPSHSVIEKGQTVTLRCDPISGHDNLYWYRRVMGKEIKFLLHFVKESKQDESGMPNNRFLAERTGGTYSTLKVQPAELEDSGVYFCASSHGQGANEKLFFGSGTQLSVL.

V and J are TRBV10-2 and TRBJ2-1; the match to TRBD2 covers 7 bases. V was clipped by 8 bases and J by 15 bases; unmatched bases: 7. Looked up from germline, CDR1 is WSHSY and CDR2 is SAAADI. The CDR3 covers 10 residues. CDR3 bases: TGCGCCAGCGGGGAGGGTGTACTGTTCTTC. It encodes CASGEGVLFF.

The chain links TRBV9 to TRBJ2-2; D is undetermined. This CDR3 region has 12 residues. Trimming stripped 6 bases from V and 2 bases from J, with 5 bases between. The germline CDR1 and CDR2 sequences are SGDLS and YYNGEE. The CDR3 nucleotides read TGTGCCAGCACGCGAAACACCGGGGAGCTGTTTTTT. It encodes CASTRNTGELFF.

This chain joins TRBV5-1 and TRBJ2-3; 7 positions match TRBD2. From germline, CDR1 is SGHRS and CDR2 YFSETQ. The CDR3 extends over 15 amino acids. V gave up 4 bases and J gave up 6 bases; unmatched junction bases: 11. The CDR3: CASSGGTTPSDTQYF. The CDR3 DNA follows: TGCGCCAGCAGCGGCGGGACTACCCCTTCCGATACGCAGTATTTT.

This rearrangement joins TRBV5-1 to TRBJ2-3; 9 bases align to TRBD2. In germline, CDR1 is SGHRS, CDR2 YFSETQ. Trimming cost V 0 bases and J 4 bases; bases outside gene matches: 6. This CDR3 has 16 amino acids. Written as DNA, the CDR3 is TGCGCCAGCAGCTTGGCCGGTGCGGGGGGGCCAGATACGCAGTATTTT. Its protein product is CASSLAGAGGPDTQYF. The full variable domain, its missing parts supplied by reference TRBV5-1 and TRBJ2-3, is KAGVTQTPRYLIKTRGQQVTLSCSPISGHRSVSWYQQTPGQGLQFLFEYFSETQRNKGNFPGRFSGRQFSNSRSEMNVSTLELGDSALYLCASSLAGAGGPDTQYFGPGTRLTVL.

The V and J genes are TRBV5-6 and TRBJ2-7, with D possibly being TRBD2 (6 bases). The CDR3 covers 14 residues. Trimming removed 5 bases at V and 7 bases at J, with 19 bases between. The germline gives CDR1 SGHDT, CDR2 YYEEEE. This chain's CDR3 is CASRSHGGGFEQYF. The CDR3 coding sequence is TGTGCCAGCAGGTCTCACGGTGGGGGGTTTGAGCAGTACTTC. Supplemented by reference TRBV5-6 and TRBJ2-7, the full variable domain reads DAGVTQSPTHLIKTRGQQVTLRCSPKSGHDTVSWYQQALGQGPQFIFQYYEEEERQRGNFPDRFSGHQFPNYSSELNVNALLLGDSALYLCASRSHGGGFEQYFGPGTRLTVT.

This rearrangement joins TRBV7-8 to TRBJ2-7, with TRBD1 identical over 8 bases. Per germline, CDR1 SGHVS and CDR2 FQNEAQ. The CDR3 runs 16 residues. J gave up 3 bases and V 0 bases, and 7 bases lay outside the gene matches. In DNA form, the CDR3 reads TGTGCCAGCAGCTTAGCCGGGACAGGAGTATTCTACGAGCAGTACTTC. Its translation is CASSLAGTGVFYEQYF. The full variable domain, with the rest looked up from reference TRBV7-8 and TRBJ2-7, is GAGVSQSPRYKVAKRGQDVALRCDPISGHVSLFWYQQALGQGPEFLTYFQNEAQLDKSGLPSDRFFAERPEGSVSTLKIQRTQQEDSAVYLCASSLAGTGVFYEQYFGPGTRLTVT.

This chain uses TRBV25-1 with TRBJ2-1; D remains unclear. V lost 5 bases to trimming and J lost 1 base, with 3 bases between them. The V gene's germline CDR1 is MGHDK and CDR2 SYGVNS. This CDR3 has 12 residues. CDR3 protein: CASSLSYNEQFF. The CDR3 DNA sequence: TGTGCCAGCAGTTTATCCTACAATGAGCAGTTCTTC.

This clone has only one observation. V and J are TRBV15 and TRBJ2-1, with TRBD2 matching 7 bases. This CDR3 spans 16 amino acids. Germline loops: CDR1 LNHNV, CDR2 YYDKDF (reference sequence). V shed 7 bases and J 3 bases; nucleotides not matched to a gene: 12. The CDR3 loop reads CATMEAGSPFYNEQFF. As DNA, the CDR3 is TGTGCCACCATGGAAGCGGGGAGCCCCTTCTACAATGAGCAGTTCTTC.

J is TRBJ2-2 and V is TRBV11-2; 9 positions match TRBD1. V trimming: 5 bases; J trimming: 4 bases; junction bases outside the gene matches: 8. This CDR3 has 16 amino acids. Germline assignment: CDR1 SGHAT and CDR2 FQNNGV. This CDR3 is CASSPGTGSFTGELFF. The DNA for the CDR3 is TGTGCCAGCAGCCCTGGGACAGGGAGTTTCACCGGGGAGCTGTTTTTT.

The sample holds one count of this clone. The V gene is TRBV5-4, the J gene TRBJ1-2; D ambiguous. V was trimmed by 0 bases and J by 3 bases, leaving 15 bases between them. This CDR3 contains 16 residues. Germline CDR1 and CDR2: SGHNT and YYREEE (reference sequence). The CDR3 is CASSLEFVGSDYGYTF. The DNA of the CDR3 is TGTGCCAGCAGCTTGGAATTTGTAGGGAGCGACTATGGCTACACCTTC.

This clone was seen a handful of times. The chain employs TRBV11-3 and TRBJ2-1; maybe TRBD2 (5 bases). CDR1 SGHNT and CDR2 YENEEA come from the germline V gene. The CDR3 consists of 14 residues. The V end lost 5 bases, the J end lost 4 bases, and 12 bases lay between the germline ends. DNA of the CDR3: TGTGCCAGCAGCCCTCGGCTAGCTTACAATGAGCAGTTCTTC. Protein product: CASSPRLAYNEQFF.

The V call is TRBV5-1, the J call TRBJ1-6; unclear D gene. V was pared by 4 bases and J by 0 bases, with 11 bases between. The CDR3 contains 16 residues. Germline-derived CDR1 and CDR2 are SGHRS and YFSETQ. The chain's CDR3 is CASSLGLSSYNSPLHF. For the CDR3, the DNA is TGCGCCAGCAGCCTGGGTCTATCCTCCTATAATTCACCCCTCCACTTT.

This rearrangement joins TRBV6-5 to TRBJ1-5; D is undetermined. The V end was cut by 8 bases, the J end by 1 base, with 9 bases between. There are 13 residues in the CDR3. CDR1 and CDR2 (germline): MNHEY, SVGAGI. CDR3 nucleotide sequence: TGTGCCAGCTCCAGAGGGAGCAATCAGCCCCAGCATTTT. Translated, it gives CASSRGSNQPQHF.

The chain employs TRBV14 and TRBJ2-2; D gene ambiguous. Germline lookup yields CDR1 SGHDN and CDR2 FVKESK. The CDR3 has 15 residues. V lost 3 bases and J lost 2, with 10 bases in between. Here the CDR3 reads CASSHRALNTGELFF. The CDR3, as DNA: TGTGCCAGCAGCCATCGCGCGCTCAACACCGGGGAGCTGTTTTTT.